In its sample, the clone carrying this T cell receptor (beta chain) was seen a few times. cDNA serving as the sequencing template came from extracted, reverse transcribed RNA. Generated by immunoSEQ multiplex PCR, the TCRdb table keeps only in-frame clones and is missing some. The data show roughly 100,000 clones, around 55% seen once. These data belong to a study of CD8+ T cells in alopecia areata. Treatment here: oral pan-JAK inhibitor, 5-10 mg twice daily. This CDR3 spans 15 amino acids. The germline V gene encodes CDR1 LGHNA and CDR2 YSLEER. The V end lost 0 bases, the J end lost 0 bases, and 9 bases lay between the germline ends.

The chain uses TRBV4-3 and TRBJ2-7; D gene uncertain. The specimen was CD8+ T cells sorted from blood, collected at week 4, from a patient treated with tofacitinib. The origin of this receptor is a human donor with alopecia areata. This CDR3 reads CASSQEPASSYEQYF. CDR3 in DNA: TGCGCCAGCAGCCAAGAACCAGCGAGCTCCTACGAGCAGTACTTC.